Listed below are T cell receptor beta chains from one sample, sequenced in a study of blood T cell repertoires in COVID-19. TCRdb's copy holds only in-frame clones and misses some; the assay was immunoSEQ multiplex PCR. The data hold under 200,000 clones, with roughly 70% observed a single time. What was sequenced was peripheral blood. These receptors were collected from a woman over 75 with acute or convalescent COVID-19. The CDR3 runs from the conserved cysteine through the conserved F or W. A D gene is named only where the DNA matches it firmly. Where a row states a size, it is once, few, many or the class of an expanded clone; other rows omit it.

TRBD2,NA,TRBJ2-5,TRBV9,CASSLSGTSGGETQYF,TGTGCCAGCAGCCTCTCCGGGACTAGCGGGGGAGAGACCCAGTACTTC
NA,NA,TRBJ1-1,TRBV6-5,CASSYSQGTALGFF,TGTGCCAGCAGTTACTCGCAGGGCACAGCCTTAGGTTTCTTT
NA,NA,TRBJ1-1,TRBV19,CASSTPGLSNTEAFF,TGTGCCAGTAGTACTCCGGGACTCTCGAACACTGAAGCTTTCTTT
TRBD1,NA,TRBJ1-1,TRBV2,CASRDNRGANTEAFF,TGTGCCAGCAGAGATAACAGGGGGGCTAACACTGAAGCTTTCTTT
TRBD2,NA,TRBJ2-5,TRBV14,CASSPVAGVTQYF,TGTGCCAGCAGCCCGGTAGCGGGAGTGACCCAGTACTTC
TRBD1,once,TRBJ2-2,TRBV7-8,CASSLTGGTGELFF,TGTGCCAGCAGCTTGACAGGGGGCACCGGGGAGCTGTTTTTT
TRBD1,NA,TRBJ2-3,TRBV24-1,CATSDPSPRQGGGTDTQYF,TGTGCCACCAGTGACCCCTCGCCTCGACAGGGTGGGGGCACAGATACGCAGTATTTT
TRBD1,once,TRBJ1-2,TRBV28,CASRGQGQYGYTF,TGTGCCAGCAGGGGACAGGGGCAATATGGCTACACCTTC
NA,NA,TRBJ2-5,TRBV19,CASSRQAIQSTQYF,TGTGCCAGTAGTAGACAGGCCATCCAGTCGACCCAGTACTTC
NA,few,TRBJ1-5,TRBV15,CATSRDRVGAQPQHF,TGTGCCACCAGCAGAGATAGGGTGGGGGCTCAGCCCCAGCATTTT
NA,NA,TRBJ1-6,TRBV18,CASSLDSGVSPLHF,TGTGCCAGCTCACTCGACAGCGGGGTTTCACCCCTCCACTTT
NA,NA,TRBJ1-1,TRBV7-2,CASSLDTGFGEAFF,TGTGCCAGCAGCTTAGATACAGGGTTCGGGGAAGCTTTCTTT
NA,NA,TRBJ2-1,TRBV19,CASNFYTTGNEQFF,TGTGCCAGTAATTTCTATACAACGGGCAATGAGCAGTTCTTC
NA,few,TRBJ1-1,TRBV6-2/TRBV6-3,CASSSPGTWGHTEAFF,TGTGCCAGCAGCTCTCCGGGGACTTGGGGTCACACTGAAGCTTTCTTT
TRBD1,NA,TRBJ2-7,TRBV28,CASSKPGQSYEQYF,TGTGCCAGCAGCAAACCGGGACAGTCCTACGAGCAGTACTTC
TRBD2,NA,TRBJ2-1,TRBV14,CASSQDFATSGSSYNEQFF,TGTGCCAGCAGCCAAGATTTTGCGACTAGCGGGAGCTCCTACAATGAGCAGTTCTTC
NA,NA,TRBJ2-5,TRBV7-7,CASSRSGQETQYF,TGTGCCAGCAGCAGGAGCGGGCAAGAGACCCAGTACTTC
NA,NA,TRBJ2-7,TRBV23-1,CASSQNQGHPFGDEQYF,TGCGCCAGCAGTCAAAATCAAGGACACCCATTCGGCGACGAGCAGTACTTC
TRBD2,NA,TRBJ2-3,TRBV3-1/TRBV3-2,CASSLSSGTSTDTQYF,TGTGCCAGCAGCCTATCTAGCGGGACAAGCACAGATACGCAGTATTTT
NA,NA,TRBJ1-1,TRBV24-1,CATSAGEGVNTEAFF,TGTGCCACCAGTGCGGGAGAGGGAGTGAACACTGAAGCTTTCTTT
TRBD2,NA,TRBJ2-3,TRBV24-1,CATSALTSGRFTDTQYF,TGTGCCACCAGTGCCCTTACTAGCGGGAGGTTCACAGATACGCAGTATTTT
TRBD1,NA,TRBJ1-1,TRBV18,CASSLMDRATEAFF,TGTGCCAGCTCATTAATGGACAGGGCCACTGAAGCTTTCTTT
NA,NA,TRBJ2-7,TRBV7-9,CASSPRGRDRSYEQYF,TGTGCCAGCAGCCCACGGGGGAGGGACAGGTCCTACGAGCAGTACTTC
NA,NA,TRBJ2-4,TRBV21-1,CASSKGQGHSKNIQYF,TGTGCCAGCAGCAAAGGACAGGGGCATTCCAAAAACATTCAGTACTTC